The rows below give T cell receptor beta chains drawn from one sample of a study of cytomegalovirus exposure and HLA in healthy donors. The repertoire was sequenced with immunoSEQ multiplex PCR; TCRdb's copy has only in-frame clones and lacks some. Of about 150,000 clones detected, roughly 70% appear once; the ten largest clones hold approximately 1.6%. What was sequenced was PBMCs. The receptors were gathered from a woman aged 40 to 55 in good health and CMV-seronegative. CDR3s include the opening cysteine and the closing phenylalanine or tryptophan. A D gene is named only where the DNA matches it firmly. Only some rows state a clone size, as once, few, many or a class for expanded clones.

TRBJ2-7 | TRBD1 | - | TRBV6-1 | TGTGCCACCACCTTACAGGGGGCCGGGACCTACGAGCAGTACTTC | CATTLQGAGTYEQYF
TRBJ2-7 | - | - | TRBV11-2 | TGTGCCAGCAGCTTTTTCCGGGGGGCTTACGAGCAGTACTTC | CASSFFRGAYEQYF
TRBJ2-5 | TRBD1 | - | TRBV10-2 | TGCGCCAGCGCGCTCCACAGGGGGCCGGAGACCCAGTACTTC | CASALHRGPETQYF
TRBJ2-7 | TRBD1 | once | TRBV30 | TGTGCCTGGAGTCCCGAAGGGGGGCAGGGGGCTTACGAGCAGTACTTC | CAWSPEGGQGAYEQYF
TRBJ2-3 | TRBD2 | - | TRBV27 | TGTGCCAGCAGCCCCGGACTAGCGCGCACAGATACGCAGTATTTT | CASSPGLARTDTQYF
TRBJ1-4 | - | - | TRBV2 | TGTGCCAGCAGTGAACAGGGTGGTACTAATGAAAAACTGTTTTTT | CASSEQGGTNEKLFF
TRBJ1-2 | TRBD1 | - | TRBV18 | TGTGCCAGCTCGGCCGGGACAGGGGGCCATGGCTACACCTTC | CASSAGTGGHGYTF
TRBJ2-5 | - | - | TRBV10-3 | TGTGCCATCAGTGATTCCAACCAAGAGACCCAGTACTTC | CAISDSNQETQYF
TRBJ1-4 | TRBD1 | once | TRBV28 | TGTGCCAGCTGTACCATCGGACAGGGGAATGAAAAACTGTTTTTT | CASCTIGQGNEKLFF
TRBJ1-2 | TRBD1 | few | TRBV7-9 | TGTGCCAGCGATTCGACAGGGGGGTTACATGGCTACACCTTC | CASDSTGGLHGYTF
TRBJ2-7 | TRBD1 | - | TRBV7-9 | TGTGCCACCTGGGGGACAGGGGACCACGAGCAGTACTTC | CATWGTGDHEQYF
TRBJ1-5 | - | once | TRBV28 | TGTGCCAGCAGACCTCCGGGACACCGCAATCAGCCCCAGCATTTT | CASRPPGHRNQPQHF
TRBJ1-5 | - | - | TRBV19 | TGTGCCAGTAGTATAGCCTCGCGCAGCAATCAGCCCCAGCATTTT | CASSIASRSNQPQHF
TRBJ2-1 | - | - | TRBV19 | TGTGCCAGTAGGGAGAACGGGGGGCCATACAATGAGCAGTTCTTC | CASRENGGPYNEQFF
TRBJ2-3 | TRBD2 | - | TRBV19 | TGTGCCAGTAGTATAGGCGGGAGGGCCGGAGATACGCAGTATTTT | CASSIGGRAGDTQYF
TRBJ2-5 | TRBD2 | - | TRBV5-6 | TGTGCCAGCAGCTTGAGTAGCGGGGGGGAAATTGAGACCCAGTACTTC | CASSLSSGGEIETQYF
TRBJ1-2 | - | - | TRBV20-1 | TGCAGTGCCATGAGGGGCTACACCTTC | CSAMRGYTF
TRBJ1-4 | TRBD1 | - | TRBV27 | TGTGCCAGCAGTCCCCAAGACAGGGAAAATGAAAAACTGTTTTTT | CASSPQDRENEKLFF
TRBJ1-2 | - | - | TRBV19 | TGTGCCAGTAGTAATAAGCAGGGATTGGGCTATGGCTACACCTTC | CASSNKQGLGYGYTF
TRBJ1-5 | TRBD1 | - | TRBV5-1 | TGCGCCAGCAGCGGACGGGACAGACCAAATCAGCCCCAGCATTTT | CASSGRDRPNQPQHF
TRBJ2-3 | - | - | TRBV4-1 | TGCGCCAGCAGCCCCTCTCCGCAGGGTGATACGCAGTATTTT | CASSPSPQGDTQYF
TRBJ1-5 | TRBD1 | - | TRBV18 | TGTGCCAGCTCATCGGGACAGGGGGCTCTGAGCAATCAGCCCCAGCATTTT | CASSSGQGALSNQPQHF
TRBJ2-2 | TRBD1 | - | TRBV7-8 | TGTGCCAGCAGCCGCCAGGACAGGGGGGCCGCTGGGGAGCTGTTTTTT | CASSRQDRGAAGELFF
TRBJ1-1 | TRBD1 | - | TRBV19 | TGTGCCAGTAGCCCGACAGGGGGGGTACTCGGAGCTTTCTTT | CASSPTGGVLGAFF
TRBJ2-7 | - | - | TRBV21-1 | TGTGCCAGCAATCGGGACAGGGGAGCCTACGAGCAGTACTTC | CASNRDRGAYEQYF
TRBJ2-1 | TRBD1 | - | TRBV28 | TGTGCCAGCATTGATAGACAGGGGGCTTACAATGAGCAGTTCTTC | CASIDRQGAYNEQFF
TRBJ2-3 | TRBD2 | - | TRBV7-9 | TGTGCCAGCAGCACTCAGCCAGCGGGGCCAGATACGCAGTATTTT | CASSTQPAGPDTQYF
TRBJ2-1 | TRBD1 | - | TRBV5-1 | TGCGCCAGCAGCCCGGGACAGCACTACAATGAGCAGTTCTTC | CASSPGQHYNEQFF
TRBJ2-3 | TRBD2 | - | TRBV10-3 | TGTGCCATCAGGGCGGGACTAGCGCGGGGATTAGATACGCAGTATTTT | CAIRAGLARGLDTQYF
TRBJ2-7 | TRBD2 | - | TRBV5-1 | TGCGCCAGCAGCTCTAGCACCGGGACTAGCGGGAGTAGTCCCTACGAGCAGTACTTC | CASSSSTGTSGSSPYEQYF
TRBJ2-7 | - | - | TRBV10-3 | TGTGCCAGCCGGGACACCTCCAGGGGAGAGCAGTACTTC | CASRDTSRGEQYF
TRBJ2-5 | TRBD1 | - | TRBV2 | TGTGCCAGCAGTGTAGGGACAGGGTATTCTGAGCAGTACTTC | CASSVGTGYSEQYF
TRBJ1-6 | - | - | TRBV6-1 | TGTGCCAGCAGTGTGAGATTCTATAATTCACCCCTCCACTTT | CASSVRFYNSPLHF
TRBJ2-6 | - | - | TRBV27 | TGTGCCAGCAGTTCAAGTATAGGGGGAGTAGGGGCCAACGTCCTGACTTTC | CASSSSIGGVGANVLTF
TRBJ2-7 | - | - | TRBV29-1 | TGCAGCGCCCTGTCCTACGAGCAGTACTTC | CSALSYEQYF
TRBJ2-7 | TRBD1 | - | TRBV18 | TGTGCCAGCTCGCAGGGACAGGGGGCCCCCGAGCAGTACTTC | CASSQGQGAPEQYF
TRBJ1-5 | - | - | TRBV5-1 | TGCGCCAGCTCTACCGCTACAGGGTCACAACCCCAGCATTTT | CASSTATGSQPQHF
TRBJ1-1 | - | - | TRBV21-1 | TGTGCCAGCAGCAAACCCCCCACAGGGAATGAAGCTTTCTTT | CASSKPPTGNEAFF
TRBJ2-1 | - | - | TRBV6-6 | TGTGCCAGCAGGTACCCCCTCGGGGGTTCCTACAATGAGCAGTTCTTC | CASRYPLGGSYNEQFF
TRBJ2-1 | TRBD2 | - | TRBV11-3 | TGTGCCAGCAGCCGAAGCGGGAGCGGAAATGAGCAGTTCTTC | CASSRSGSGNEQFF
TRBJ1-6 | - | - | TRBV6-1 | TGTGCCAGCAGTTTTCGTAACTCCTATAATTCACCCCTCCACTTT | CASSFRNSYNSPLHF
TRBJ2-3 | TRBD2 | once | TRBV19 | TGTGCCAGCGATCTAGCGGGGGGAGGAGGAGATACGCAGTATTTT | CASDLAGGGGDTQYF
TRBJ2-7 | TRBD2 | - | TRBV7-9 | TGTGCCAGCAGCTTCGGGGAGGGCTCCTACGAGCAGTACTTC | CASSFGEGSYEQYF
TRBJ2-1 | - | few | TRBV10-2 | TGCGCCAGCCGCCCGGGTGCGAGCAATGAGCAGTTCTTC | CASRPGASNEQFF
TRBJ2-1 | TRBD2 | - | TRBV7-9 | TGTGCCAGCAGCCCGGGACTAGCGGGAGCCAATGAGCAGTTCTTC | CASSPGLAGANEQFF
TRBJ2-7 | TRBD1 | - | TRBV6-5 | TGTGCCAGCAGTAACTACAGGGGGGAGGACGAGCAGTACTTC | CASSNYRGEDEQYF
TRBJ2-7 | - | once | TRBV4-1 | TGCGCCAGCAGCCAAGATTTGGCAGCGAGCTCCTACGAGCAGTACTTC | CASSQDLAASSYEQYF
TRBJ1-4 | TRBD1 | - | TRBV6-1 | TGTGCCAGCAGTTTGGGACAGGGGTTAGATGAAAAACTGTTTTTT | CASSLGQGLDEKLFF
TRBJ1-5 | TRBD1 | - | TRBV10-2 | TGCGCCAGCAGTGACCCGGGACAGGGTGGTCAGCCCCAGCATTTT | CASSDPGQGGQPQHF
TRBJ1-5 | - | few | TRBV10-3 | TGTGCCATCAGTGAAGGAACTAATAGCAATCAGCCCCAGCATTTT | CAISEGTNSNQPQHF
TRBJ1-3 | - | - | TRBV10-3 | TGTGCCATCAGTGAGTCGACAGATGGAAACACCATATATTTT | CAISESTDGNTIYF
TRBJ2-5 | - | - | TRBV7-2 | TGTGCCAGCAGCCCGGACTACCAAGAGACCCAGTACTTC | CASSPDYQETQYF